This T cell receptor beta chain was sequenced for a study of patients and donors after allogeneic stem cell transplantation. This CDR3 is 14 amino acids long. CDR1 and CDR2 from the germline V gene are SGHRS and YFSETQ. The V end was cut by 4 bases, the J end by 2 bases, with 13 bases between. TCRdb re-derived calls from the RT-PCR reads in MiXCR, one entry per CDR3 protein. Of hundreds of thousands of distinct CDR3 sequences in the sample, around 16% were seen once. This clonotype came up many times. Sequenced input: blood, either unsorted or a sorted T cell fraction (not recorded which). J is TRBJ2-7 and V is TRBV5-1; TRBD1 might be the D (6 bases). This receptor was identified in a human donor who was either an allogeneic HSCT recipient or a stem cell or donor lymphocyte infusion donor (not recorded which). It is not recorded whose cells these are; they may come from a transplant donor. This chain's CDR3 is CASSPRDTTYEQYF. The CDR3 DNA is TGCGCCAGCAGCCCTAGGGACACCACCTACGAGCAGTACTTC. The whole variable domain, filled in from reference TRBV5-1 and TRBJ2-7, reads KAGVTQTPRYLIKTRGQQVTLSCSPISGHRSVSWYQQTPGQGLQFLFEYFSETQRNKGNFPGRFSGRQFSNSRSEMNVSTLELGDSALYLCASSPRDTTYEQYFGPGTRLTVT.